The source of this TCR beta chain is a study of T cells in Graves' hyperthyroidism and ophthalmopathy. Overall study results and limits: Blood also held most thyroid clonotypes expanded beyond 0.001. Ophthalmopathy prediction by the model preceded onset by a median approximately 5.9 months.

The germline CDR1 and CDR2 sequences are LGHDT and YNNKEL (reference sequence). CDR3 length: 15 amino acids. V trimming: 0 bases; J trimming: 4 bases; junction bases outside the gene matches: 3. This clonotype has ten or more counts. What it recognizes is unknown. From RNA transcripts, TCR beta CDR3 regions were amplified. Using the HTBI primer set, a first-round RT-PCR was run on the TCR CDR3. TCRdb re-called the multiplex PCR reads through MiXCR, storing one row per CDR3 protein. The data hold more than 550,000 distinct CDR3 sequences, with around 19% observed a single time. Patients with uncontrolled infections, other autoimmune diseases, pregnancy or lactation were excluded.

The chain links TRBV3-1 to TRBJ2-1; 7 nucleotides match TRBD2. This receptor was taken from a woman aged 50 to 65 with Graves' hyperthyroidism that later progressed to Graves' ophthalmopathy. Sequencing was done on a sample of blood. The DNA of the CDR3 is TGTGCCAGCAGCCAAGATAAGGGAGGGTACAATGAGCAGTTCTTC. Protein sequence: CASSQDKGGYNEQFF.